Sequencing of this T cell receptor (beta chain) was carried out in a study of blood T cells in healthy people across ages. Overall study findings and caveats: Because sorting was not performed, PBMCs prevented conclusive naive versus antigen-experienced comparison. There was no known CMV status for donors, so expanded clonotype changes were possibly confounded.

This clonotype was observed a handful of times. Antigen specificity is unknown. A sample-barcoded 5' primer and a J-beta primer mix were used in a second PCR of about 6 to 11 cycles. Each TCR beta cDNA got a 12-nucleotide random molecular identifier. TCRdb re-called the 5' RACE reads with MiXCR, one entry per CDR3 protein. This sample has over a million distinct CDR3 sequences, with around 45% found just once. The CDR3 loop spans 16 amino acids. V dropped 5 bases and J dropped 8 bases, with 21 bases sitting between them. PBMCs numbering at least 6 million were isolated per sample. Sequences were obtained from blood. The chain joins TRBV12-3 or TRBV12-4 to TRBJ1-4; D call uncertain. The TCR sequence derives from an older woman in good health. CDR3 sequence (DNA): TGTGCCAGCAGTAGACACGTCACAGCGTCCTGGGAAAAACTGTTTTTT. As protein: CASSRHVTASWEKLFF.